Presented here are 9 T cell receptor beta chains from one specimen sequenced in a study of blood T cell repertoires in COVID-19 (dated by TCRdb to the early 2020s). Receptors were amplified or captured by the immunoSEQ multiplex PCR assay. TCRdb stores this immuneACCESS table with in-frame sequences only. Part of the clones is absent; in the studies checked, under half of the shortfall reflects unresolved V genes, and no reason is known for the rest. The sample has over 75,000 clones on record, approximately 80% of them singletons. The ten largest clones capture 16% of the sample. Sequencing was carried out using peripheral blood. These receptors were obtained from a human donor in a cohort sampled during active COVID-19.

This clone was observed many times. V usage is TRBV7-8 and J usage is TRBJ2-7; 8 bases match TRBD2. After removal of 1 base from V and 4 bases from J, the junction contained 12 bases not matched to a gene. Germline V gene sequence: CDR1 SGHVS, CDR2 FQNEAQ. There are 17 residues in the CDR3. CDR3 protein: CASSLDRTSSSQYEQYF. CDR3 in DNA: TGTGCCAGCAGCTTAGACAGGACTAGCTCCTCCCAATACGAGCAGTACTTC.

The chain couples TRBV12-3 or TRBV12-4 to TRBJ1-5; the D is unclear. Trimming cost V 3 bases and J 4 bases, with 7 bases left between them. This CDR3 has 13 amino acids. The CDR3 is CASSLEENQPQHF. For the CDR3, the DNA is TGTGCCAGCAGTTTGGAGGAGAATCAGCCCCAGCATTTT.

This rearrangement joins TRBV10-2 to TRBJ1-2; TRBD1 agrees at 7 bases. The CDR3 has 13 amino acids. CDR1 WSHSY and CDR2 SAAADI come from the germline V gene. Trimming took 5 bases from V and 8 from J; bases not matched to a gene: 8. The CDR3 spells CASSSRGAVGYTF. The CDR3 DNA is TGCGCCAGCAGTTCCAGGGGGGCAGTAGGCTACACCTTC.

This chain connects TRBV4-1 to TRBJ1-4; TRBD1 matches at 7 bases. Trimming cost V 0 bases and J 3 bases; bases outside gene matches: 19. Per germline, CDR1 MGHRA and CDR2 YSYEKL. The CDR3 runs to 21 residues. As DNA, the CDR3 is TGCGCCAGCAGCCAAGATCCCCCGGGACAGCCCTCTCGCTTTCCTAATGAAAAACTGTTTTTT. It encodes CASSQDPPGQPSRFPNEKLFF.

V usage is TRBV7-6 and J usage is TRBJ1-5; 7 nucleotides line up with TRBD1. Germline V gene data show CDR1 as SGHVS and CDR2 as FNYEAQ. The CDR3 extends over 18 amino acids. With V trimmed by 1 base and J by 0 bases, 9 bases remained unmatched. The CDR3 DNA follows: TGTGCCAGCAGCTTAGTAGGGGCGACAGGGCTTAGCAATCAGCCCCAGCATTTT. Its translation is CASSLVGATGLSNQPQHF.

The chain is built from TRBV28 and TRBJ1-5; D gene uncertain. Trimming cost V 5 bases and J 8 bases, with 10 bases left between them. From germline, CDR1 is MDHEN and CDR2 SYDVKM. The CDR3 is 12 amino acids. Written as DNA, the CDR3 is TGTGCCAGCAGTCATGAGCCGGAGCCCCAGCATTTT. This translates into CASSHEPEPQHF.

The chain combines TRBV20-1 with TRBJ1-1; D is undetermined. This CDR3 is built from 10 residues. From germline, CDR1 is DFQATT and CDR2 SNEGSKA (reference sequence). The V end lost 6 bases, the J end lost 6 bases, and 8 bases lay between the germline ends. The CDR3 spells CSAPNPEAFF. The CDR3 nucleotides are TGCAGTGCCCCTAACCCTGAAGCTTTCTTT.

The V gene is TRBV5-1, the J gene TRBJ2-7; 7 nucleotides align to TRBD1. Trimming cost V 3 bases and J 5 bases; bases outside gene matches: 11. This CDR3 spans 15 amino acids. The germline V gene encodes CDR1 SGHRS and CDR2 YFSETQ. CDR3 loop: CASSSSDRSVHEQYF. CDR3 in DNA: TGCGCCAGCAGCTCTTCGGACAGGAGCGTCCACGAGCAGTACTTC.

CDR3 bases: TGTGCCAGCAGTTCCCCGGGGGTAGTGAGCAATCAGCCCCAGCATTTT. It is translated as CASSSPGVVSNQPQHF. The chain couples TRBV6-2 or TRBV6-3 to TRBJ1-5; D perhaps matches TRBD1 (5 bases). CDR1 and CDR2 (germline): MNHEY, SVGEGT. The CDR3 is made up of 16 amino acids. The germline V and J ends were trimmed by 4 bases and 1 base, with 14 bases remaining between them.